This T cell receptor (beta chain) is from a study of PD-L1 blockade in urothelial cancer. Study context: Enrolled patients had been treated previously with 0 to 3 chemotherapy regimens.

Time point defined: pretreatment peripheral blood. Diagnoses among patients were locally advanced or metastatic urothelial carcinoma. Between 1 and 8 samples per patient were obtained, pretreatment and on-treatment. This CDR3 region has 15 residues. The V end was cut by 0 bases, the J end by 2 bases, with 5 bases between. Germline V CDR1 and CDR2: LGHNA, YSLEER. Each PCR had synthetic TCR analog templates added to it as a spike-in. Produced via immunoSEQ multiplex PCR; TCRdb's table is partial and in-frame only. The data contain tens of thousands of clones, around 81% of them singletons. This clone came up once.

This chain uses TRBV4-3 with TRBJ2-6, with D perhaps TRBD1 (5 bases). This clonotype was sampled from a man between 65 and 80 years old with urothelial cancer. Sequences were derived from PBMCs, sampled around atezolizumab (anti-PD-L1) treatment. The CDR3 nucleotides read TGCGCCAGCAGCCAAGAAGGGGCTGGGGCCAACGTCCTGACTTTC. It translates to CASSQEGAGANVLTF.